The sequence of this T cell receptor beta chain was determined in a study of blood T cell repertoires in COVID-19. Germline V gene lookup returns CDR1 SGHTS and CDR2 YDEGEE. The V gene lost 5 bases and the J gene lost 5 bases, with 17 bases spanning the gap. The CDR3 covers 14 residues. Assay: immunoSEQ multiplex PCR; the TCRdb copy retains only in-frame clones and omits some. The sample contains around 120,000 clones, nearly 90% of which appear only once. The chain carries TRBV5-8 and TRBJ2-7, with D possibly matching TRBD1 (5 bases). The receptor was derived from a woman in her sixties or seventies with COVID-19, enrolled during active disease. Material: peripheral blood. CDR3 sequence reads: CASRTRAATDEQYF. The CDR3 bases are TGTGCCAGCAGGACCAGGGCAGCGACGGACGAGCAGTACTTC.